This TCR beta chain was recovered during a study of cytotoxic CD8 clonotypes in ibrutinib-treated CLL. Study background: Included were approximately 10 relapsed/refractory and roughly 15 treatment-naive patients, of whom some 17 were IGHV unmutated. Complete response was seen in 2 patients and partial in some 25; around twelve progressed and 14 stayed remitted after a median about 68 months. Samples averaged approximately 240,000 productive templates and just under 95,000 productive rearrangements.

A remark on this clone: What it binds is unknown.

Some clones are missing from TCRdb's copy, which holds only in-frame ones; the method was immunoSEQ multiplex PCR. Of more than 200,000 clones in the sample, under 75% were seen once. Study-wide points: Clonality increased with ibrutinib response but returned toward baseline at progression.

The germline V gene has CDR1 SGHRS and CDR2 YFSETQ. The CDR3 has 15 residues. Trimming pared 0 bases from V and 1 base from J, leaving 9 bases between. Here the sequenced sample was PBMCs, taken after 24 months of ibrutinib treatment. The chain has TRBV5-1 and TRBJ2-3; D is unclear. This receptor was identified in a human donor with chronic lymphocytic leukemia. As DNA, the CDR3 is TGCGCCAGCAGCTTGGTGCCCGCGCGCACAGATACGCAGTATTTT. As protein: CASSLVPARTDTQYF.